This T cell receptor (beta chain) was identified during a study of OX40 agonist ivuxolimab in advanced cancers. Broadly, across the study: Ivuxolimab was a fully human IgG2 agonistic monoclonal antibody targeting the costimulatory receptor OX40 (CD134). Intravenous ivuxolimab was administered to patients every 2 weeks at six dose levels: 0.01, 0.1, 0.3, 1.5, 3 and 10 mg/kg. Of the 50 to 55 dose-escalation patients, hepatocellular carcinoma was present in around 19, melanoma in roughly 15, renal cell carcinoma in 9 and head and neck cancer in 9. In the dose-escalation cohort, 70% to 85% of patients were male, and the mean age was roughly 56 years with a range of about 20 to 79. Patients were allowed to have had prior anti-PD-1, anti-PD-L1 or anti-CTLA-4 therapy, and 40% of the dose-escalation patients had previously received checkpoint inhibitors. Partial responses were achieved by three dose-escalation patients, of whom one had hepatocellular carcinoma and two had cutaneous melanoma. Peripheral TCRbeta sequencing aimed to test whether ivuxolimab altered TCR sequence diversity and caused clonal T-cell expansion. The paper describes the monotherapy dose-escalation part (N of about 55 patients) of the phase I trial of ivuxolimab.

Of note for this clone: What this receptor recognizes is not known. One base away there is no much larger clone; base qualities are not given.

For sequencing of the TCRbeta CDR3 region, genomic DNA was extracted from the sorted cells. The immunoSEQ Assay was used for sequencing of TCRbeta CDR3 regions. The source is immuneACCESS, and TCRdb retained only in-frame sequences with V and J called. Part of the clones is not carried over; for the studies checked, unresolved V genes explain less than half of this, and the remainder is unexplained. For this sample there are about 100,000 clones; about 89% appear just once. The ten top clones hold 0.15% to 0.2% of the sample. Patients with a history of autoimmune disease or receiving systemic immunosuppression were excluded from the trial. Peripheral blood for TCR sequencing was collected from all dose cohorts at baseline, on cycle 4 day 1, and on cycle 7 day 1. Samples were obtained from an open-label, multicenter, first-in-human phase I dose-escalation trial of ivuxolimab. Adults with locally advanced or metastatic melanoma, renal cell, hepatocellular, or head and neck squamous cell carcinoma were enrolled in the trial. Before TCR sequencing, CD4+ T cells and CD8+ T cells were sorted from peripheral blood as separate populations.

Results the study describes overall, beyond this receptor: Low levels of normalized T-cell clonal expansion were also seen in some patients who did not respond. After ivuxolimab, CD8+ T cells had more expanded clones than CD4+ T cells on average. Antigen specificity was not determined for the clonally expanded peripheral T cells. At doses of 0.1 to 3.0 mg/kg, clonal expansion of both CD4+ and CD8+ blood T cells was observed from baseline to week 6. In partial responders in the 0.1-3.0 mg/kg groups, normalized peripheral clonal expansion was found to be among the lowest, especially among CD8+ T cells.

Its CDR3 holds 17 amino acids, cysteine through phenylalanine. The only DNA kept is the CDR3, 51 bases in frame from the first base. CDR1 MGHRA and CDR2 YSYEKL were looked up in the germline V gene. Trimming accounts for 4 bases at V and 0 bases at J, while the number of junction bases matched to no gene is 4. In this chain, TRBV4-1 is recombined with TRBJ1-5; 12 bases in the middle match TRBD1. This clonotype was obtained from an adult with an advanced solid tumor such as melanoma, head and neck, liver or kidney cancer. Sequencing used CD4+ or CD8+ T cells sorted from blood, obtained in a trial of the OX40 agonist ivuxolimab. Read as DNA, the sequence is TGCGCCAGCAGCCCGGGGACAGGGGGCCGTAGCAATCAGCCCCAGCATTTT. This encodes CASSPGTGGRSNQPQHF.